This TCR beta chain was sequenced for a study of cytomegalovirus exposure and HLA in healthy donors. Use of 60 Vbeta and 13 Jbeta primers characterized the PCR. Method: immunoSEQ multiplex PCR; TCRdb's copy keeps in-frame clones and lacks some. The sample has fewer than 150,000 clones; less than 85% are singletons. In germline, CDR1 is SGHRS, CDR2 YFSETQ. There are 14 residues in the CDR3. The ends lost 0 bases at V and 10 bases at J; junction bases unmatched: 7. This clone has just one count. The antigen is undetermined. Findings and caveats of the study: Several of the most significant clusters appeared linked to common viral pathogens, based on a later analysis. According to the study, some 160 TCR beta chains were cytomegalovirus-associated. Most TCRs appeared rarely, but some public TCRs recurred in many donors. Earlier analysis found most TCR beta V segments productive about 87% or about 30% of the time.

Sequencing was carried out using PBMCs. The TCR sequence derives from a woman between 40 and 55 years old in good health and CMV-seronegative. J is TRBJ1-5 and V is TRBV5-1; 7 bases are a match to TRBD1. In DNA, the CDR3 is TGCGCCAGCAGCTTGGTAGGGGGCGAGTCACCCCAGCATTTT. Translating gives CASSLVGGESPQHF.